The rows below give T cell receptor beta chains drawn from one sample of a study of graft-versus-host responses after intestinal transplantation. Their specific antigens are unknown. The table came from immunoSEQ multiplex PCR; TCRdb's copy has only in-frame clones and leaves some out. The sample includes 130,000 or so clones, nearly 95% of them seen just once. The starting material was unstimulated CD4+ T cells sorted from spleen or lymph node cells, obtained before intestinal transplant. The receptors here all came from a human donor who received an intestinal transplant. Each CDR3 is given with its conserved first and last residue. The order of the fields is D gene, J gene, clone size, V gene, CDR3 protein, CDR3 DNA. A D gene is named only where the DNA matches it firmly. Clone size appears in some rows only: once, few, many, or a class for an expanded clone.

. TRBJ2-7 . TRBV7-2 CASSLDGPQGRYEQYF TGTGCCAGCAGCTTAGATGGCCCCCAAGGGCGCTACGAGCAGTACTTC
TRBD2 TRBJ2-5 . TRBV6-1 CASSEAWTSGETQYF TGTGCCAGCAGTGAAGCCTGGACTAGCGGCGAGACCCAGTACTTC
. TRBJ1-1 . TRBV5-1 CASSLATNTEAFF TGCGCCAGCAGCTTAGCAACGAACACTGAAGCTTTCTTT
. TRBJ2-7 . TRBV11-2 CASSLGDRHSVSLYEQYF TGTGCCAGCAGCTTAGGAGACAGGCACTCGGTATCGCTCTACGAGCAGTACTTC
. TRBJ2-5 . TRBV10-1 CASSADGFGTQYF TGCGCCAGCAGTGCCGACGGGTTCGGGACCCAGTACTTC
. TRBJ2-1 . TRBV27 CASSFSSRLGRTPNEQFF TGTGCCAGCAGTTTTTCCTCTCGACTAGGTCGAACCCCCAATGAGCAGTTCTTC
. TRBJ2-5 few TRBV5-1 CASSFGETQYF TGCGCCAGCAGCTTCGGAGAGACCCAGTACTTC
. TRBJ1-2 . TRBV30 CAWSPGYYGYTF TGTGCCTGGAGTCCAGGATACTATGGCTACACCTTC
. TRBJ2-5 . TRBV29-1 CSVGVKVQETQYF TGCAGCGTGGGGGTTAAGGTTCAAGAGACCCAGTACTTC
TRBD1 TRBJ1-1 . TRBV14 CASSRGQRSNTEAFF TGTGCCAGCAGCCGGGGACAGAGGTCGAACACTGAAGCTTTCTTT
. TRBJ1-5 once TRBV21-1 CASSKNRERQPQHF TGTGCCAGCAGCAAAAACAGGGAACGTCAGCCCCAGCATTTT
. TRBJ2-2 . TRBV5-1 CASSLDSQGELFF TGCGCCAGCAGCTTGGACTCACAGGGGGAGCTGTTTTTT
. TRBJ2-2 once TRBV28 CASSKPAGASNTGELFF TGTGCCAGCAGCAAGCCGGCAGGAGCATCCAACACCGGGGAGCTGTTTTTT
. TRBJ2-7 . TRBV7-7 CASSFRAGPYEQYF TGTGCCAGCAGCTTTCGGGCAGGACCTTACGAGCAGTACTTC
TRBD1 TRBJ2-5 . TRBV11-1 CASSSGGTGGAETQYF TGCGCCAGCAGCTCAGGGGGAACAGGGGGCGCGGAGACCCAGTACTTC
. TRBJ2-3 . TRBV5-3 CARSHLYRDGWSTDTQYF TGTGCCAGAAGCCACCTATACCGGGACGGATGGAGCACAGATACGCAGTATTTT
. TRBJ1-5 . TRBV27 CASSEQQGQPQHF TGTGCCAGCAGCGAACAACAGGGTCAGCCCCAGCATTTT
. TRBJ2-1 once TRBV7-2 CASSFKSGFSYNEQFF TGTGCCAGCAGCTTCAAATCCGGTTTCTCCTACAATGAGCAGTTCTTC
. TRBJ1-1 . TRBV15 CATSGDRAVAVQGTEAFF TGTGCCACCAGCGGAGATAGGGCGGTCGCGGTTCAGGGCACTGAAGCTTTCTTT
TRBD1 TRBJ2-5 . TRBV5-1 CASSPGQGVQETQYF TGCGCCAGCAGCCCCGGACAGGGGGTCCAAGAGACCCAGTACTTC
. TRBJ1-3 few TRBV2 CASRQGSGNTIYF TGTGCCAGCAGACAGGGCTCTGGAAACACCATATATTTT
. TRBJ2-7 . TRBV27 CASSSPGGATYEQYF TGTGCCAGCAGTTCGCCAGGGGGGGCAACCTACGAGCAGTACTTC